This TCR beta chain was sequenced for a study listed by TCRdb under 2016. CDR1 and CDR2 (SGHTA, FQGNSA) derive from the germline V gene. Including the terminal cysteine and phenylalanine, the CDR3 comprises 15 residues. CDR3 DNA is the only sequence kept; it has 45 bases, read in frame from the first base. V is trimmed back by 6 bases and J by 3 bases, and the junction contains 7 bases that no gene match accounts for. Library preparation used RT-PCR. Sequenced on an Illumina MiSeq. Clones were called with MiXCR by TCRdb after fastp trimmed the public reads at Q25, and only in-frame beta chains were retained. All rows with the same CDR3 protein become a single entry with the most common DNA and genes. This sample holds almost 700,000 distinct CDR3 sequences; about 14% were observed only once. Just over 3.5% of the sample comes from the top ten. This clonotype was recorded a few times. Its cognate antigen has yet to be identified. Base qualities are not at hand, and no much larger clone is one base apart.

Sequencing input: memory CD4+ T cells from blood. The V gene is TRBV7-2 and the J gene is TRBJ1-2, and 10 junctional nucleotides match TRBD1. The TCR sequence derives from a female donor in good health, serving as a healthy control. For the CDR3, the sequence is CASSSRDRGYYGYTF. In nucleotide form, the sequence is TGTGCCAGCAGTTCGCGGGACAGGGGTTACTATGGCTACACCTTC.